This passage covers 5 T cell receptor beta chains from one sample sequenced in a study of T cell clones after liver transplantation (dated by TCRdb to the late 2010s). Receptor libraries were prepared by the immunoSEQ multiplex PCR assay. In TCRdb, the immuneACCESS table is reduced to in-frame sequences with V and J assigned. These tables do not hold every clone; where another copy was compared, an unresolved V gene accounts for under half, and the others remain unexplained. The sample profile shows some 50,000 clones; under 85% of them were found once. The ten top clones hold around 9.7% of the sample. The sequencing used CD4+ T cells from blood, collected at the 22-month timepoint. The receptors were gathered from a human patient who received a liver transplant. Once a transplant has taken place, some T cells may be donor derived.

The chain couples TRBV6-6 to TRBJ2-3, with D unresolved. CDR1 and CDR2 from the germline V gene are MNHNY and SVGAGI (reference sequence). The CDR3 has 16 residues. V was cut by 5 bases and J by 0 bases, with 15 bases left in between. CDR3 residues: CASSPLAFFSTDTQYF. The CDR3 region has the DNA TGTGCCAGCAGTCCTTTGGCCTTTTTCAGCACAGATACGCAGTATTTT.

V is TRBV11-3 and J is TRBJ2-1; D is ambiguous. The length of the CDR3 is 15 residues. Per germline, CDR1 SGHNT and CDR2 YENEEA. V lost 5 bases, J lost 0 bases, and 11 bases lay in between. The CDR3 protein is CASSPYERSYNEQFF. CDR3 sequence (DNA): TGTGCCAGCAGCCCCTACGAGCGCTCCTACAATGAGCAGTTCTTC.

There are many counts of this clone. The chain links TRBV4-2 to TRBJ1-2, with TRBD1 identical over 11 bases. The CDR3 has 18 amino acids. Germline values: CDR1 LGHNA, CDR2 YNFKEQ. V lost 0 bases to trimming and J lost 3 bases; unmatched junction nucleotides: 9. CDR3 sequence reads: CASSQDLSGQGDHYGYTF. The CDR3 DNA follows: TGTGCCAGCAGCCAAGATTTATCGGGACAGGGGGACCACTATGGCTACACCTTC.

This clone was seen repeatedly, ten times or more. CDR3 in amino acids: CASSENREDQPQHF. The CDR3 DNA follows: TGTGCCAGCAGTGAAAATAGGGAGGATCAGCCCCAGCATTTT. The V gene is TRBV6-1, the J gene TRBJ1-5; D unclear. The length of the CDR3 is 14 residues. V dropped 2 bases and J dropped 5 bases, with 10 bases sitting between them. The germline V gene has CDR1 MNHNS and CDR2 SASEGT.

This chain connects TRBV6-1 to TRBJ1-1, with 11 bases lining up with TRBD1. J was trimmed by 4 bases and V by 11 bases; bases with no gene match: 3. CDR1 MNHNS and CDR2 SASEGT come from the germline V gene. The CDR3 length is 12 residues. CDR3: CAGTGGGTEAFF. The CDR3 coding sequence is TGTGCCGGGACAGGGGGGGGCACTGAAGCTTTCTTT.